A selection of T cell receptor beta chains follows, all from one sample in a study of cytomegalovirus exposure and HLA in healthy donors. Libraries were prepared by immunoSEQ multiplex PCR; TCRdb keeps only in-frame clonotypes and omits some of them. The table records 120,000 to 150,000 clones, 76% of them present only once. Sequencing input: PBMCs. Source of these receptors: a woman aged 40 to 50 in good health and CMV-seronegative. Both conserved end residues are part of each CDR3. A D gene is named only where the DNA matches it firmly. Clone size is not always given. Where it is, it says once, few, many or a class for expanded clones.

J gene	D gene	clone size	V gene	CDR3 protein	CDR3 DNA
TRBJ1-1	.	few	TRBV5-4	CASSLGAGNEAFF	TGTGCCAGCAGCTTGGGGGCGGGAAATGAAGCTTTCTTT
TRBJ2-4	.	.	TRBV7-9	CASSLVLGEKNIQYF	TGTGCCAGCAGCTTAGTTTTGGGAGAAAAAAACATTCAGTACTTC
TRBJ1-1	TRBD1	few	TRBV6-1	CASRTGISTEAFF	TGTGCCAGCAGGACAGGGATAAGCACTGAAGCTTTCTTT
TRBJ1-3	TRBD1	few	TRBV28	CATTGGAGNTIYF	TGTGCCACGACAGGGGGCGCAGGAAACACCATATATTTT
TRBJ1-1	.	.	TRBV5-4	CASSFTGGSGTEAFF	TGTGCCAGCAGCTTCACTGGAGGATCGGGGACTGAAGCTTTCTTT
TRBJ1-4	.	.	TRBV29-1	CSVDGASEKLFF	TGCAGCGTTGATGGGGCCTCTGAAAAACTGTTTTTT
TRBJ1-2	.	few	TRBV5-1	CASSLGRSFYGYTF	TGCGCCAGCAGCTTGGGTAGGAGCTTCTATGGCTACACCTTC
TRBJ1-5	TRBD1	.	TRBV19	CASSRDRVGNQPQHF	TGTGCCAGTAGTAGGGACAGGGTGGGCAATCAGCCCCAGCATTTT
TRBJ1-1	.	.	TRBV6-6	CASSYSSPAKNPRAFF	TGTGCCAGCAGTTACTCATCACCGGCCAAAAACCCGAGGGCTTTCTTT
TRBJ1-5	TRBD1	.	TRBV30	CAWSVRGQGRFRQPQHF	TGTGCCTGGAGTGTAAGGGGACAGGGAAGGTTCCGGCAGCCCCAGCATTTT
TRBJ2-3	.	.	TRBV6-5	CASSYSKFGDTQYF	TGTGCCAGCAGTTATTCCAAGTTCGGAGATACGCAGTATTTT
TRBJ2-1	TRBD2	.	TRBV29-1	CSVGSGTSGRAYYNEQFF	TGCAGCGTGGGGTCGGGGACTAGCGGGAGGGCGTACTACAATGAGCAGTTCTTC
TRBJ2-7	.	.	TRBV2	CASSVFLEQYF	TGTGCCAGCAGTGTCTTCCTCGAGCAGTACTTC
TRBJ2-7	.	.	TRBV5-5	CASSLAGSYEQYF	TGTGCCAGCAGCTTGGCGGGGTCCTACGAGCAGTACTTC
TRBJ2-7	TRBD1	.	TRBV19	CASSIGGQGYEQYF	TGTGCCAGTAGTATTGGGGGACAGGGTTACGAGCAGTACTTC